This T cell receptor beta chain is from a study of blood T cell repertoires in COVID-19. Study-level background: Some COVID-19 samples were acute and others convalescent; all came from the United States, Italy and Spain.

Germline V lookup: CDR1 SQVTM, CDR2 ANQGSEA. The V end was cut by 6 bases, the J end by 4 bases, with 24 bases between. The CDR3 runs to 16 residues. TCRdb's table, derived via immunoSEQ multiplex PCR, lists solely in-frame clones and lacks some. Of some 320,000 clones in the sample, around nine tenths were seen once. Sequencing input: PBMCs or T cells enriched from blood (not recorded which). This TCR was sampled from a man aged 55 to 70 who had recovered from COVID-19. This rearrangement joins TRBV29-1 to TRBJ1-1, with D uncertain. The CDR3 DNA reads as TGCAGCGTAAAGGCGATCGGACTTCCAACGGCCACTGAAGCTTTCTTT. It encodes CSVKAIGLPTATEAFF.